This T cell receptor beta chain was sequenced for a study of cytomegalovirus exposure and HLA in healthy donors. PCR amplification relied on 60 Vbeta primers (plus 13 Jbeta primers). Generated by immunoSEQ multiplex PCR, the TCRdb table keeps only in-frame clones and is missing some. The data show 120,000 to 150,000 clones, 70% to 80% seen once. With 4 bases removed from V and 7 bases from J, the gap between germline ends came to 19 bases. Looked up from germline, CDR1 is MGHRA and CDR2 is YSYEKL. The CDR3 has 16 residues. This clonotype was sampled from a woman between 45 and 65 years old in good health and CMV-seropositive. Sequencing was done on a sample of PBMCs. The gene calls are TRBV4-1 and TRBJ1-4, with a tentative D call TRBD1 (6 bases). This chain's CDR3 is CASSRNLRGEGEKLFF. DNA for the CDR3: TGCGCCAGCAGCCGAAACCTCAGGGGTGAGGGTGAAAAACTGTTTTTT.